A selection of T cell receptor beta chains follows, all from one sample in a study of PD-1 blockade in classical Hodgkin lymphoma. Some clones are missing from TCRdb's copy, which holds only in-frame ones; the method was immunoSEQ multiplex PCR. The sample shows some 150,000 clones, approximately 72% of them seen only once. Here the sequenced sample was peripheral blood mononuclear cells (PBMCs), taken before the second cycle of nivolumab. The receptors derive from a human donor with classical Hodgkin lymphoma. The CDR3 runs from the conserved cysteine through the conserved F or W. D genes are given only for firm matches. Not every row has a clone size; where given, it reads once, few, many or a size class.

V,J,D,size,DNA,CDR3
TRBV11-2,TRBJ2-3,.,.,TGTGCCAGCAGCACGGAGAGTGGTGCCACAGATACGCAGTATTTT,CASSTESGATDTQYF
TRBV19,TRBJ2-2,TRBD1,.,TGTGCCAGTAGAGGGGACAGAAAGAACACCGGGGAGCTGTTTTTT,CASRGDRKNTGELFF
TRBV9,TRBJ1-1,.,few,TGTGCCAGCAGCGGGGGGGCATGGACTGAAGCTTTCTTT,CASSGGAWTEAFF
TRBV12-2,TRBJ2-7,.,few,TGTGCAAGTCGCTTAGGACAGGGGCGGGACTACGAGCAGTACTTC,CASRLGQGRDYEQYF
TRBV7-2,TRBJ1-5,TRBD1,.,TGTGCCAGCAGCAGAGGGGGCAGGGGCAATCAGCCCCAGCATTTT,CASSRGGRGNQPQHF
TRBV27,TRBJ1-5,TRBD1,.,TGTGCCAGCAGCCATCGGACAGGGGTCGATCAGCCCCAGCATTTT,CASSHRTGVDQPQHF
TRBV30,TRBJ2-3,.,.,TGTGCCTGGAGTGCGACAGATACGCAGTATTTT,CAWSATDTQYF
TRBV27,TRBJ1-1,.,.,TGTGCCAGCAGTTTATCCCCTGGCGCTGAAGCTTTCTTT,CASSLSPGAEAFF
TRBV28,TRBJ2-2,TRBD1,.,TGTGCCAGCAGCTCGAGGGGGCCCGGGGAGCTGTTTTTT,CASSSRGPGELFF
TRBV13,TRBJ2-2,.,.,TGTGCCAGCAGCTCGGACCAGGGCCACGGGGAGCTGTTTTTT,CASSSDQGHGELFF
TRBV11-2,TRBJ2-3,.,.,TGTGCCAGCAGCTTAGTCGGGGTCACAGATACGCAGTATTTT,CASSLVGVTDTQYF
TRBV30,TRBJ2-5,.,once,TGTGCCTGGAGTGTCGGGGTGGAGACCCAGTACTTC,CAWSVGVETQYF
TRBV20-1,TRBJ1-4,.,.,TGCAGTGCCCCGAAAAAGGAAAAACTGTTTTTT,CSAPKKEKLFF
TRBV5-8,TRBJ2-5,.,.,TGTGCCAGCAGCCAACAGTCAGGCCACCAAGAGACCCAGTACTTC,CASSQQSGHQETQYF
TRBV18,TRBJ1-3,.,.,TGTGCCAGCTCACCACTATCCAACAGCATGTTTGGAAACACCATATATTTT,CASSPLSNSMFGNTIYF
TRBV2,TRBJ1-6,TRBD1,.,TGTGCCAGCCGATGGGACAGAGTAAATTCACCCCTCCACTTT,CASRWDRVNSPLHF
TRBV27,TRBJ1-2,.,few,TGTGCCAGCTTGGTAATAATTGGGACGGTGGGCTATGGCTACACCTTC,CASLVIIGTVGYGYTF
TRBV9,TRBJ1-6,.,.,TGTGCCAGCAGCCCCCGACAGAATAATTCACCCCTCCACTTT,CASSPRQNNSPLHF